This T cell receptor beta chain is drawn from a study of Ad26.COV2.S vaccination and SARS-CoV-2 variants listed by TCRdb under 2021. Background on the whole study: Donors in the vaccine arm were drawn from COV1001, a phase I-IIa trial of Ad26.COV2.S in healthy adults that was multicentre, randomized, double-blind and placebo-controlled. Ad26.COV2.S was administered intramuscularly at a dose of 5x10^10 or 1x10^11 viral particles, either as one shot or as two shots given 56 days apart. TCRbeta repertoire sequencing served as the tool for gauging how specific and how broad the SARS-CoV-2-reactive T cell receptors were following Ad26.COV2.S vaccination. A total of roughly 30 samples were included in the TCR-sequenced set, comprising roughly 19 Ad26.COV2.S vaccine recipients, 5 placebo recipients and 8 SARS-CoV-2 convalescent individuals. Trial participants were randomized into five groups of five: low-dose or high-dose Ad26.COV2.S given once or twice, or placebo on both occasions. Investigators did not know the trial group allocation while performing experiments and assessing outcomes. Study-wide conclusions, independent of this receptor: It was noted by the authors that total T cell responses may have been underestimated by the TCR breadth and depth analyses. Higher spike-specific TCR breadth was observed in Ad26.COV2.S recipients than in placebo recipients (P = 0.0014). Substantial breadth of spike-specific CD8+ and CD4+ T cell responses was reported after vaccination. Non-spike TCR breadth was comparable between vaccine and placebo recipients, consistent with the vaccine containing only spike. Comparing responses between vaccine doses or regimens was not something the study was powered to do.

TCRbeta CDR3 regions were sequenced with the immunoSEQ Assay. After extraction, genomic DNA underwent amplification by bias-controlled multiplex PCR, followed by high-throughput sequencing. The paper's data handling went like this. To quantify the absolute abundance of every unique TCRbeta CDR3 region, sequences were collapsed and filtered. T cell fraction was estimated by normalizing TCRbeta template counts to usable DNA, which was measured by amplifying reference genes present in all nucleated cells. Repertoire TCRs were annotated as SARS-CoV-2-specific by exact matching of V gene, CDR3 amino acid sequence and J gene to a known reactive TCR set. The reference SARS-CoV-2 TCR set came from MIRA and was filtered for enrichment in COVID-19-positive ImmuneCODE repertoires, removing public or cross-reactive TCRs. Based on the MIRA antigens, annotated TCRs were further analysed at the level of specific ORF or position within ORF. Breadth was defined as annotated unique rearrangements over total unique productive rearrangements; depth was the summed frequency of those rearrangements. Two-sided Wilcoxon rank-sum tests were used to compare TCR breadth between groups. Entries here come from immuneACCESS through TCRdb and include only in-frame sequences with V and J called. Some clones fail to appear in such tables; in the studies checked, an unresolved V gene covers under half of the shortfall, and the cause of the remainder is unknown. Clonal size and the V and J genes are those of that table, whereas D and trimming came from the DNA. For this sample the table gives hundreds of thousands of clones, of which 89% were detected only once. The biggest ten clones account for about 2.5% of the sample.

A word on this clone: This clone's antigen is unknown. No per-base quality is available; no much larger clone lies one base away.

Reading the label with the study, this specimen's treatment or condition is: some 19 received Ad26.COV2.S at low or high dose, single or two shots; roughly 5 received placebo; per-sample allocation not given. Repertoires of vaccine and placebo recipients were sequenced from samples taken on day 63 after the first injection. Cohort 1b enrolled some 25 adults aged 18-55 years at a single site in Boston, USA, between 29 July and 7 August 2020. Ad26.COV2.S consisted of a replication-incompetent adenovirus type 26 vector by which a prefusion-stabilized SARS-CoV-2 spike protein from the original Wuhan strain was expressed. V drops 4 bases and J drops 3 bases, leaving 13 bases in between. The germline V gene sets CDR1 to SGDLS and CDR2 to YYNGEE. Measured from the cysteine to the phenylalanine, the CDR3 is 15 residues long. The entry retains the CDR3 DNA only, 45 bases that are in frame from base 1.

This receptor was obtained from a person between 18 and 65 years old who received the Ad26.COV2.S COVID-19 vaccine or a placebo. Rearrangement joined TRBV9 to TRBJ2-2, with no reliable assignment of the D segment. This material consisted of peripheral blood, taken in a trial of Ad26.COV2.S vaccine versus placebo. The CDR3 protein is CASSPRRADTGELFF. The sequence in DNA is TGTGCCAGCAGCCCCCGTAGGGCTGACACCGGGGAGCTGTTTTTT.